One sample yielded the 31 T cell receptor beta chains listed below, sequenced in a study of monozygotic twins with inflammatory bowel disease. TCRdb re-called the 5' RACE reads; one entry per CDR3 protein, DNA not given. The table lists approximately 330,000 distinct CDR3 sequences. Source material: blood. These receptors were collected from a human donor with ulcerative colitis or Crohn's disease, or a healthy co-twin of an affected twin (not recorded which).

V and J are TRBV20-1 and TRBJ2-3; TCRdb picks TRBD2, but there is no DNA to check that call. Looked up from germline, CDR1 is DFQATT and CDR2 is SNEGSKA (reference sequence). CDR3 length equals 16 residues. Here the CDR3 reads CSASMASGSLADTQYF.

The gene calls are TRBV10-3 and TRBJ2-7; TCRdb calls TRBD2, which cannot be checked without DNA. Germline loops: CDR1 ENHRY, CDR2 SYGVKD. This CDR3 is built from 15 residues. Here the CDR3 reads CAIRGSQSSSYEQYF.

The chain links TRBV6-5 to TRBJ2-1. The CDR3 contains 13 residues. In germline, CDR1 is MNHEY, CDR2 SVGAGI. The CDR3 reads CASSYSRINEQFF.

The chain employs TRBV9 and TRBJ1-1. This CDR3 is 16 amino acids long. In germline, CDR1 is SGDLS, CDR2 YYNGEE. This CDR3 is CASSPGEMTGWTEAFF.

J is TRBJ2-1 and V is TRBV11-2; the TCRdb D gene call, TRBD1, has no DNA to confirm it. CDR1 SGHAT and CDR2 FQNNGV come from the germline V gene. This CDR3 has 15 amino acids. CDR3: CASSLDAGDYNEQFF.

The CDR3 sequence: CASSSGPGNEQYF. The V and J genes are TRBV7-9 and TRBJ2-7; checking the TCRdb D call of TRBD1 is not possible without DNA. The germline V gene encodes CDR1 SEHNR and CDR2 FQNEAQ (reference sequence). CDR3 length: 13 residues.

V is TRBV30 and J is TRBJ2-1. The CDR3 sequence is 14 residues long. Germline V gene lookup returns CDR1 GTSNPN and CDR2 SVGIG (reference sequence). This CDR3 reads CAWSATRYYNEQFF.

The chain links TRBV4-2 to TRBJ2-3. This CDR3 spans 15 amino acids. Germline V lookup: CDR1 LGHNA, CDR2 YNFKEQ. The CDR3 reads CASSRDLQGSDTQYF.

This chain uses TRBV29-1 with TRBJ1-1. The length of the CDR3 is 11 residues. Germline V gives CDR1 SQVTM, CDR2 ANQGSEA. Here the CDR3 reads CSVDGGAEAFF.

This chain links TRBV5-1 with TRBJ2-2; the D gene TCRdb calls, TRBD2, cannot be checked with no DNA. Germline assignment: CDR1 SGHRS and CDR2 YFSETQ. The CDR3 loop spans 15 amino acids. CDR3 residues: CASSREWPNTGELFF. Full variable domain (missing parts from reference TRBV5-1 and TRBJ2-2): KAGVTQTPRYLIKTRGQQVTLSCSPISGHRSVSWYQQTPGQGLQFLFEYFSETQRNKGNFPGRFSGRQFSNSRSEMNVSTLELGDSALYLCASSREWPNTGELFFGEGSRLTVL.

The rearrangement joins TRBV5-4 to TRBJ2-7; lacking DNA, the TRBD1 call made by TCRdb goes unchecked. Germline CDR1 and CDR2: SGHNT and YYREEE (reference sequence). This CDR3 is built from 15 residues. The CDR3 is CASTLLGQGSYEQYF.

This CDR3 is CASSLSHSATYEQYF. The J gene is TRBJ2-7, the V gene TRBV28. This CDR3 region has 15 residues. Germline V lookup: CDR1 MDHEN, CDR2 SYDVKM.

J is TRBJ1-1 and V is TRBV12-3 or TRBV12-4; TCRdb lists TRBD1, though no DNA is available to test this call. This CDR3 region has 11 residues. The CDR3 sequence: CASSPDTEAFF.

The V and J genes are TRBV7-9 and TRBJ2-3; TCRdb outputs TRBD2, but without DNA this stays unchecked. This CDR3 comprises 14 residues. Germline CDR1 SEHNR, CDR2 FQNEAQ (reference sequence). CDR3 sequence: CASSPSGSKDTQYF.

The chain joins TRBV4-3 to TRBJ2-7; there is no DNA to check the TCRdb D call of TRBD1. The CDR3 is made up of 14 amino acids. Germline CDR1 is LGHNA and CDR2 is YSLEER. The CDR3 protein is CATLPRKTSYEQYF.

The chain uses TRBV7-2 and TRBJ2-3; TCRdb proposes TRBD1, but this gene call is untestable without DNA. CDR3 length: 15 residues. Germline CDR1 reads SGHTA; CDR2 reads FQGNSA. This chain's CDR3 is CASSFEGVSTDTQYF.

The V call is TRBV28, the J call TRBJ2-7; the TRBD2 assignment by TCRdb is unverifiable without DNA. CDR1 MDHEN and CDR2 SYDVKM come from the germline V gene. The CDR3 extends over 13 amino acids. The CDR3 loop reads CASSPSSSYEQYF.

J is TRBJ2-5 and V is TRBV5-1; TCRdb's D gene call, TRBD2, goes unchecked for lack of DNA. The CDR3 sequence is 12 residues long. The germline V gene has CDR1 SGHRS and CDR2 YFSETQ. The CDR3 sequence is CASSFGGETQYF.

The V and J genes are TRBV30 and TRBJ2-7. The CDR3 sequence is 12 residues long. The germline V gene has CDR1 GTSNPN and CDR2 SVGIG (reference sequence). The CDR3 is CAWTARSYEQYF.

The rearrangement uses TRBV12-3 or TRBV12-4 and TRBJ2-2; checking the TCRdb D call of TRBD1 is not possible without DNA. The CDR3 consists of 15 residues. The CDR3 reads CASNNLPGQGGELFF.

The CDR3 region is CATGTGVYEQYF. The J gene is TRBJ2-7, the V gene TRBV10-3; TCRdb's assignment of TRBD1 cannot be checked, as there is no DNA. Germline-derived CDR1 and CDR2 are ENHRY and SYGVKD. This CDR3 comprises 12 residues.

V usage is TRBV27 and J usage is TRBJ2-2. The CDR3 totals 14 residues. CDR1 MNHEY and CDR2 SMNVEV come from the germline V gene (reference sequence). CDR3 amino acids: CASSLILDTGELFF.

V usage is TRBV29-1 and J usage is TRBJ1-2; checking the TCRdb D call of TRBD1 is not possible without DNA. This CDR3 is built from 12 residues. The V gene's germline CDR1 is SQVTM and CDR2 ANQGSEA. CDR3: CSTSGTGNGYTF. Supplemented by reference TRBV29-1 and TRBJ1-2, the full variable domain reads SAVISQKPSRDICQRGTSLTIQCQVDSQVTMMFWYRQQPGQSLTLIATANQGSEATYESGFVIDKFPISRPNLTFSTLTVSNMSPEDSSIYLCSTSGTGNGYTFGSGTRLTVV.

The V and J genes are TRBV4-1 and TRBJ2-5. The CDR3 sequence is 13 residues long. Germline-derived CDR1 and CDR2 are MGHRA and YSYEKL. The CDR3 protein is CASSQVIWGTQYF.

The chain is built from TRBV12-3 or TRBV12-4 and TRBJ2-1; TCRdb proposes TRBD1, but this gene call is untestable without DNA. The CDR3 spans 16 residues. The CDR3 here is CASSLSPGQGSNEQFF.

This chain connects TRBV5-1 to TRBJ1-1. The CDR3 extends over 14 amino acids. CDR1 is SGHRS, CDR2 YFSETQ, per germline. CDR3 sequence: CASSLVQRNTEAFF. Combining the CDR3 with reference TRBV5-1 and TRBJ1-1 gives the whole variable domain KAGVTQTPRYLIKTRGQQVTLSCSPISGHRSVSWYQQTPGQGLQFLFEYFSETQRNKGNFPGRFSGRQFSNSRSEMNVSTLELGDSALYLCASSLVQRNTEAFFGQGTRLTVV.

The chain couples TRBV20-1 to TRBJ2-3. The germline gives CDR1 DFQATT, CDR2 SNEGSKA (reference sequence). CDR3 size: 11 residues. The CDR3 here is CSARVGYAQYF.

V usage is TRBV29-1 and J usage is TRBJ2-7. Germline CDR1 and CDR2: SQVTM and ANQGSEA. The CDR3 loop spans 11 amino acids. The CDR3 loop is CSVGGFYEQYF.

This chain's CDR3 is CASSRGNDSPLHF. V usage is TRBV5-1 and J usage is TRBJ1-6; with no DNA, the TCRdb D assignment of TRBD1 cannot be verified. There are 13 residues in the CDR3. Per germline, CDR1 SGHRS and CDR2 YFSETQ. Full variable domain (missing parts from reference TRBV5-1 and TRBJ1-6): KAGVTQTPRYLIKTRGQQVTLSCSPISGHRSVSWYQQTPGQGLQFLFEYFSETQRNKGNFPGRFSGRQFSNSRSEMNVSTLELGDSALYLCASSRGNDSPLHFGNGTRLTVT.

V and J are TRBV7-9 and TRBJ2-3. Germline values: CDR1 SEHNR, CDR2 FQNEAQ (reference sequence). The CDR3 consists of 14 residues. This CDR3 is CASSLEGWTDTQYF.

Here the CDR3 reads CASSQDWKQAIYEQYF. The chain combines TRBV3-1 with TRBJ2-7; TCRdb proposes TRBD1, but this gene call is untestable without DNA. CDR1 is LGHDT, CDR2 YNNKEL, per germline (reference sequence). The CDR3 consists of 16 residues.